A selection of T cell receptor beta chains follows, all from one sample in a study of CD8 T cells in Susac syndrome. A single record per CDR3 protein comes from TCRdb applying MiXCR to the immunoSEQ multiplex PCR reads. The table includes more than 90,000 distinct CDR3 sequences, more than 85% detected once. Sequenced: CD4+ T cells from PBMCs. These receptors were collected from a human donor with multiple sclerosis. The CDR3 runs from the conserved cysteine through the conserved F or W. The order of the fields is V gene, D gene, J gene, CDR3 protein. D genes are given only for firm matches.

V: TRBV5-1
D: NA
J: TRBJ2-6
CDR3: CASSSDASGANVLTF

V: TRBV7-9
D: NA
J: TRBJ1-2
CDR3: CASSLAKAGYTF

V: TRBV20-1
D: TRBD1
J: TRBJ2-4
CDR3: CSAIGQVENIQYF

V: TRBV14
D: NA
J: TRBJ2-6
CDR3: CASSQVAGANVLTF

V: TRBV15
D: NA
J: TRBJ2-3
CDR3: CATSRGLAPSTDTQYF

V: TRBV12-3/TRBV12-4
D: NA
J: TRBJ1-2
CDR3: CASRKAARSYGYTF

V: TRBV10-3
D: NA
J: TRBJ1-2
CDR3: CAISDQGILDPRGGYTF

V: TRBV5-4
D: NA
J: TRBJ1-2
CDR3: CASSNDLTYGYTF

V: TRBV30
D: NA
J: TRBJ2-3
CDR3: CASGRLTDTQYF

V: TRBV5-5
D: TRBD1
J: TRBJ1-5
CDR3: CASSWDRVDQPQHF

V: TRBV6-6
D: NA
J: TRBJ2-3
CDR3: CASSLSGSTTDTQYF

V: TRBV2
D: TRBD1
J: TRBJ2-7
CDR3: CASGGQGTYEQYF

V: TRBV29-1
D: TRBD2
J: TRBJ2-1
CDR3: CSVGGLAGRGGYNEQFF

V: TRBV28
D: TRBD2
J: TRBJ2-3
CDR3: CATVRGGTDTQYF

V: TRBV4-3
D: TRBD2
J: TRBJ2-5
CDR3: CASSQGLAGGQETQYF

V: TRBV5-6
D: TRBD1
J: TRBJ1-4
CDR3: CASSDRDRDEKLFF

V: TRBV29-1
D: TRBD1
J: TRBJ2-2
CDR3: CSVEMGDRAAGELFF

V: TRBV5-6
D: NA
J: TRBJ1-1
CDR3: CASSLGVRDTEAFF

V: TRBV9
D: NA
J: TRBJ2-2
CDR3: CASSVSGTDTGELFF

V: TRBV5-1
D: NA
J: TRBJ1-6
CDR3: CASSFEDIGTSPLHF

V: TRBV28
D: NA
J: TRBJ1-5
CDR3: CASRESNQPQHF

V: TRBV9
D: NA
J: TRBJ1-1
CDR3: CASSGAYGVGTEAFF

V: TRBV20-1
D: NA
J: TRBJ2-6
CDR3: CSARTAGANVLTF

V: TRBV7-3
D: NA
J: TRBJ2-1
CDR3: CASSFQAISYNEQFF

V: TRBV19
D: NA
J: TRBJ1-5
CDR3: CASSIPWQESGWSQHF

V: TRBV20-1
D: TRBD2
J: TRBJ2-7
CDR3: CSARGSSGSSYEQYF

V: TRBV2
D: NA
J: TRBJ1-1
CDR3: CASSYARPMNTEAFF

V: TRBV11-2
D: NA
J: TRBJ2-2
CDR3: CASSLRAQGSTGELFF

V: TRBV3-1
D: TRBD1
J: TRBJ1-5
CDR3: CASSQDSGQGLSPQHF